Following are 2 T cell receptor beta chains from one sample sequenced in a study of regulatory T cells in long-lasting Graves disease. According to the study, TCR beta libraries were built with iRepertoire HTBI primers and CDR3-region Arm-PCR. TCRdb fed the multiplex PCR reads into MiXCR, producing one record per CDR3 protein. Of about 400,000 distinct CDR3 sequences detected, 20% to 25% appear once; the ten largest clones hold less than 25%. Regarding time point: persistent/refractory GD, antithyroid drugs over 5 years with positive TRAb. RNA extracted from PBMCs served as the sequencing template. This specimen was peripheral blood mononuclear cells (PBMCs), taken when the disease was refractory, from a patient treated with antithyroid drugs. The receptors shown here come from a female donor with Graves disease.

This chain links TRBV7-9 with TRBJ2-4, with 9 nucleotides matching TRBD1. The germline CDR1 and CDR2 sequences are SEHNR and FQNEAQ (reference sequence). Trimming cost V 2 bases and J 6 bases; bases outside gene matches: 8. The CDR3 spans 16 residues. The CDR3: CASSLPGQGSGNIQYF. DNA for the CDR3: TGTGCCAGCAGCTTACCCGGACAGGGGTCGGGAAACATTCAGTACTTC. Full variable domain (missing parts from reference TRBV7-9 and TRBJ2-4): DTGVSQNPRHKITKRGQNVTFRCDPISEHNRLYWYRQTLGQGPEFLTYFQNEAQLEKSRLLSDRFSAERPKGSFSTLEIQRTEQGDSAMYLCASSLPGQGSGNIQYFGAGTRLSVL.

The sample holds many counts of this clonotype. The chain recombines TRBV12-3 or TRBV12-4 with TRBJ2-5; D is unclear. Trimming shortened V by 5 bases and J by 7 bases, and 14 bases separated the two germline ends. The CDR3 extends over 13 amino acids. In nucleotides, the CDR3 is TGTGCCAGCAGTCCCTGGGCCCCAGGGACCCAGTACTTC. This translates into CASSPWAPGTQYF.